The present entry profiles one T cell receptor (beta chain) with its context. Its antigen is still unknown. No DNA is shown, since the ends of the CDR3 on it are uncertain; the CDR3 is the one TCRdb lists. One entry per CDR3 protein, called by TCRdb with MiXCR from the RT-PCR reads. This repertoire shows around 760,000 distinct CDR3 sequences, approximately 13% found once; its top ten account for 5.5% to 7%. This sample is drawn from a study of response to subunit inactivated influenza vaccine. Study-wide results and caveats: It was suggested by the authors that few new T cells are recruited by each seasonal influenza vaccination.

Germline V lookup: CDR1 SGHNT, CDR2 YYREEE (reference sequence). The CDR3 spans 17 amino acids, including both terminal residues. The starting material was PBMCs from blood, obtained 14 days before vaccination. The V call is TRBV5-4, the J call TRBJ2-2; TRBD1 is the table's D call, not checked against the DNA. The sequence was obtained from a man aged 50-59 years who received an inactivated influenza vaccine. The CDR3 region is CASSLQVGHGTPGSCFF.